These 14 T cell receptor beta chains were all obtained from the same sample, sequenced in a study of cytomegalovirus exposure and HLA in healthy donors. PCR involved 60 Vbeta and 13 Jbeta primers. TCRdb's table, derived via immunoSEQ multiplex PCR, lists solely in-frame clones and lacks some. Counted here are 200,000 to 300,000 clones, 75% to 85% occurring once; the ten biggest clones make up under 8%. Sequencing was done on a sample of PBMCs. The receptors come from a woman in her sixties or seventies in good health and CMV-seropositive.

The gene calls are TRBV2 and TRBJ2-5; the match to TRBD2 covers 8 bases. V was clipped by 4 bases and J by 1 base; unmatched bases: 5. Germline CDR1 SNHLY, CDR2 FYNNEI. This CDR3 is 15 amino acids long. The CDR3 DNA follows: TGTGCCAGCAGTGTCCCACTAGCGGCCCAAGAGACCCAGTACTTC. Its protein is CASSVPLAAQETQYF.

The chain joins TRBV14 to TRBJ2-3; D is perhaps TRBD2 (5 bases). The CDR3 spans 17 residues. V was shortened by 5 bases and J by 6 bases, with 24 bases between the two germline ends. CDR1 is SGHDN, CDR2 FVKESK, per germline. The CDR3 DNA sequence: TGTGCCAGCAGCTCCCTTTCGGCTAGCAGCCCGTGGGATACGCAGTATTTT. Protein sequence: CASSSLSASSPWDTQYF.

CDR3 in DNA: TGCAGCGTGTCCCTTAGCGGGAGTAGCACCGGGGAGCTGTTTTTT. This sequence encodes CSVSLSGSSTGELFF. V and J are TRBV29-1 and TRBJ2-2; 9 positions agree with TRBD2. Germline assignment: CDR1 SQVTM and CDR2 ANQGSEA. This CDR3 contains 15 residues. The ends lost 6 bases at V and 4 bases at J; junction bases unmatched: 9.

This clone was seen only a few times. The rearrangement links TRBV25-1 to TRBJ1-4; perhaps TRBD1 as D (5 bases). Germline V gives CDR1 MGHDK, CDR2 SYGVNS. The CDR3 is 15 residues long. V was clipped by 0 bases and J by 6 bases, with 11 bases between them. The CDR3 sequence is CASSEYGQGYEKLFF. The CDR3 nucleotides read TGTGCCAGCAGTGAATATGGGCAGGGCTATGAAAAACTGTTTTTT.

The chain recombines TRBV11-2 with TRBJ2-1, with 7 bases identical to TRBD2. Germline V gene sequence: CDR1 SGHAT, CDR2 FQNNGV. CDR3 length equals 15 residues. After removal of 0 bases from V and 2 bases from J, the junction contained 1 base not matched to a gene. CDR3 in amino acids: CASSLESGTYNEQFF. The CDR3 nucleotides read TGTGCCAGCAGCTTAGAAAGCGGGACCTACAATGAGCAGTTCTTC.

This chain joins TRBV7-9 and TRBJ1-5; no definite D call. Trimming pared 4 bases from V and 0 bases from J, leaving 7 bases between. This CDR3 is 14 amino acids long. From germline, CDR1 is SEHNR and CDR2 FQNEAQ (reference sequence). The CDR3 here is CASSSLDSNQPQHF. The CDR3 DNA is TGTGCCAGCAGCTCTCTAGATAGCAATCAGCCCCAGCATTTT.

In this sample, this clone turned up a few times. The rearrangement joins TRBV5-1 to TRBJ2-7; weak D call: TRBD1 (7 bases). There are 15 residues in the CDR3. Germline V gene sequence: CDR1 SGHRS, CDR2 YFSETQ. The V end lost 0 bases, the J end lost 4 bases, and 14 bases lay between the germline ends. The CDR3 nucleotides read TGCGCCAGCAGCTTGGTCGGAGGGGGCGGGTACGAGCAGTACTTC. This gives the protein CASSLVGGGGYEQYF.

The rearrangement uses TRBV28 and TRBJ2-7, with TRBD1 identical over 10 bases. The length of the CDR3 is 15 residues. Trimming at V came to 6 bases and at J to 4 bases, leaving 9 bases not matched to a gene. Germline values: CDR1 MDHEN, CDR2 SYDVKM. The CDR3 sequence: CASSRSGTGVYEQYF. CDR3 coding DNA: TGTGCCAGCAGCCGCTCCGGGACAGGGGTTTACGAGCAGTACTTC.

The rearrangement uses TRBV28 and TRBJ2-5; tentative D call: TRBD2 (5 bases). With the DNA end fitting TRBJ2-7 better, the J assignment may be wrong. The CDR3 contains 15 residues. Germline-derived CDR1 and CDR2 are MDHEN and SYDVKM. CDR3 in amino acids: CASSRPGEGSYEQYF. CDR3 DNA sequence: TGTGCCAGCAGTCGGCCCGGGGAAGGATCCTACGAGCAGTACTTC.

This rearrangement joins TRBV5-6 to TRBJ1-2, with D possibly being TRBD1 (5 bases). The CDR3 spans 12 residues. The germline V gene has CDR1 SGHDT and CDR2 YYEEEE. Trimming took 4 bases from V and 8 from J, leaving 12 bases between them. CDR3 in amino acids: CASSDGRGGYTF. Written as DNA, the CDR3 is TGTGCCAGCAGCGACGGGAGGGGCGGCTACACCTTC.

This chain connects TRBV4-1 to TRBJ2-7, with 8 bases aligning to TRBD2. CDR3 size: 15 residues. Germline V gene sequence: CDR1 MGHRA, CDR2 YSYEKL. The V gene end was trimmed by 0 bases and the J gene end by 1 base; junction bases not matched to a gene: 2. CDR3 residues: CASSQDREGSYEQYF. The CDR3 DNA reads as TGCGCCAGCAGCCAAGATCGGGAGGGGTCCTACGAGCAGTACTTC.

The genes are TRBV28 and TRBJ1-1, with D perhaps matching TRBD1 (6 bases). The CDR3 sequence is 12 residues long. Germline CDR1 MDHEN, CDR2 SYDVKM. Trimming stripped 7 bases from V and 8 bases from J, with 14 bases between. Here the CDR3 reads CASKRGTKEAFF. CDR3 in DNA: TGTGCCAGCAAAAGGGGGACAAAAGAAGCTTTCTTT.

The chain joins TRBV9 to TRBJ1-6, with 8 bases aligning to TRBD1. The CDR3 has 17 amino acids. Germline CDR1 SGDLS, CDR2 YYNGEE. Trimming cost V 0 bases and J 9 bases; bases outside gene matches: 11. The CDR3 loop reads CASSVDPLRTGSSPLHF. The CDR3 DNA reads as TGTGCCAGCAGCGTAGACCCCCTCAGGACAGGGAGTTCACCCCTCCACTTT.

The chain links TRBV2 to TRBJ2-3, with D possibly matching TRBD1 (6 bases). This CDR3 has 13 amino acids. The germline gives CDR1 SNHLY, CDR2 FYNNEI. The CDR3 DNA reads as TGTGCGGGCTTTTGGGGGCCCGCTGATACGCAGTATTTT. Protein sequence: CAGFWGPADTQYF.